Described below is a single T cell receptor (beta chain) sequence and its context. CDR1 and CDR2 (germline): WSHSY, SAAADI. After removal of 7 bases from V and 7 bases from J, the junction contained 6 bases not matched to a gene. The CDR3 runs to 14 residues. The data derive from a study of blood T cell repertoires in COVID-19. Study at large: Sample material is recorded as cDNA or gDNA derived from T cells, B-cell-depleted T cells, or PBMCs.

In the authors' workflow: Counts of nucleated cells, estimated from reference gene primer amplification, were obtained. The protocol was immunoSEQ multiplex PCR, while the TCRdb copy is restricted to in-frame clones and leaves out a portion. That table gives V, J and clone size, and the DNA gave D and trimming. The sample has approximately 69,000 clones, under 85% seen once. This clonotype was obtained from a man aged 55 to 70 with acute or convalescent COVID-19. J is TRBJ2-2 and V is TRBV10-2, with 10 bases matching TRBD1. The sequencing sample was made of peripheral blood. The CDR3 is CASTDRGRDGELFF. The CDR3 DNA reads as TGCGCCAGCACCGACAGGGGGCGCGACGGGGAGCTGTTTTTT.